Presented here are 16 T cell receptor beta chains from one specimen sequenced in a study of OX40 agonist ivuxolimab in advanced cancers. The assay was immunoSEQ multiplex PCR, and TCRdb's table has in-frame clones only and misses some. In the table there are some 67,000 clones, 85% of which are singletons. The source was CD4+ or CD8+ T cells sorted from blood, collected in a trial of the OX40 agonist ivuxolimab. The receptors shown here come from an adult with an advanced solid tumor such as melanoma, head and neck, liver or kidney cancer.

CDR3 amino acids: CASLRGRRDTGELFF. CDR3 DNA: TGTGCCAGCCTCAGAGGGAGGAGGGACACCGGGGAGCTGTTTTTT. The V call is TRBV21-1, the J call TRBJ2-2; the tabulated D call, TRBD2, remains unverified against the DNA. TRBV21-1 is noted as a pseudogene. The CDR3 runs to 15 residues.

The CDR3 sequence is CASSSGRAQETQYF. The CDR3 DNA sequence: TGTGCCAGCAGTAGCGGGAGGGCACAAGAGACCCAGTACTTC. This sequence joins TRBV6-1 and TRBJ2-5; 10 positions agree with TRBD2. Germline assignment: CDR1 MNHNS and CDR2 SASEGT. V trimming: 5 bases; J trimming: 2 bases; junction bases outside the gene matches: 2. The CDR3 extends over 14 amino acids.

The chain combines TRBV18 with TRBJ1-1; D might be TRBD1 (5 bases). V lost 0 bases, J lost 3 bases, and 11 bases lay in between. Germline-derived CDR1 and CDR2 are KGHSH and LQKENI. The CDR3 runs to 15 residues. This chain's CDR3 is CASSPPGVQDTEAFF. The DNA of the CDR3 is TGTGCCAGCTCACCACCGGGGGTGCAGGACACTGAAGCTTTCTTT. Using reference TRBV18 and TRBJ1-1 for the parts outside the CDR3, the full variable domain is NAGVMQNPRHLVRRRGQEARLRCSPMKGHSHVYWYRQLPEEGLKFMVYLQKENIIDESGMPKERFSAEFPKEGPSILRIQQVVRGDSAAYFCASSPPGVQDTEAFFGQGTRLTVV.

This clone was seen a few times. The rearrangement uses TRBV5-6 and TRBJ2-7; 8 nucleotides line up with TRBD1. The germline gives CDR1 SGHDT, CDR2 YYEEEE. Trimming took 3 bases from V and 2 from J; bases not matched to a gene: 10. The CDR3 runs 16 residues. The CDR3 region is CASSSDRGDPTYEQYF. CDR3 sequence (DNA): TGTGCCAGCAGCTCCGACAGGGGCGATCCCACCTACGAGCAGTACTTC.

The CDR3, as DNA: TGTGCCAGCAGTCCGTGGACTAGCGGGCGTGCCCCCAGTACGCAGTATTTT. Its translation: CASSPWTSGRAPSTQYF. The chain uses TRBV27 and TRBJ2-3; 11 nucleotides line up with TRBD2. Per the germline V gene, CDR1 is MNHEY and CDR2 is SMNVEV (reference sequence). The V segment lost 5 bases and the J segment 8 bases; nucleotides outside the gene matches: 15. The CDR3 spans 17 residues.

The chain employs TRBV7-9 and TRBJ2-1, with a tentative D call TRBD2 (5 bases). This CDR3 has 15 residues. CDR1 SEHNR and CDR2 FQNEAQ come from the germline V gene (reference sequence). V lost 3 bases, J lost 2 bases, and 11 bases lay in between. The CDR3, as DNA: TGTGCCAGCAGCTTTCCAGGACTGACCTACAATGAGCAGTTCTTC. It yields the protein CASSFPGLTYNEQFF.

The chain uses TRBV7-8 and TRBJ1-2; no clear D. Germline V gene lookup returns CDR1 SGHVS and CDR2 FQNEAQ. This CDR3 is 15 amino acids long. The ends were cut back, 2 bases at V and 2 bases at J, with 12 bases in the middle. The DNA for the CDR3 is TGTGCCAGCAGCTTATCCCTCCTGGGAAACTATGGCTACACCTTC. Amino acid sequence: CASSLSLLGNYGYTF.

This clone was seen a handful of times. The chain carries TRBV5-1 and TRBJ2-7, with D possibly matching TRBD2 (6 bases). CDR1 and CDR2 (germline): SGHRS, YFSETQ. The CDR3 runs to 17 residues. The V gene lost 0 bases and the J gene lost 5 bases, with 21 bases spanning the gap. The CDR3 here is CASSLAPRGGIPDEQYF. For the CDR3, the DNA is TGCGCCAGCAGCTTGGCGCCGAGGGGAGGAATCCCCGACGAGCAGTACTTC.

This chain's CDR3 is CASSAGRVSGANVLTF. The CDR3 bases are TGTGCCAGCAGCGCCGGTAGGGTTTCTGGGGCCAACGTCCTGACTTTC. The J gene is TRBJ2-6, the V gene TRBV2; D is unclear. The CDR3 totals 16 residues. Germline CDR1 is SNHLY and CDR2 is FYNNEI. V shed 6 bases and J shed 1 base, with 13 bases lying between them.

The CDR3 loop is CASSYESGQGSYGYTF. The CDR3 region has the DNA TGTGCCAGCAGTTACGAGAGCGGACAGGGAAGCTATGGCTACACCTTC. The chain carries TRBV6-6 and TRBJ1-2; 8 positions match TRBD1. The V and J ends lost 2 bases and 4 bases, in that order; junction bases with no gene match: 9. Germline CDR1 and CDR2: MNHNY and SVGAGI (reference sequence). The CDR3 runs to 16 residues.

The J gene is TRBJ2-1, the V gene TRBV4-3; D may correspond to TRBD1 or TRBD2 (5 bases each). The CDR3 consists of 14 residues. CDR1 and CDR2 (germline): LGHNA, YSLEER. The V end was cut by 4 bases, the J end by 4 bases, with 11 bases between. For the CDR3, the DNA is TGCGCCAGCAGCCGGCGCGAGGGGTACAATGAGCAGTTCTTC. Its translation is CASSRREGYNEQFF.

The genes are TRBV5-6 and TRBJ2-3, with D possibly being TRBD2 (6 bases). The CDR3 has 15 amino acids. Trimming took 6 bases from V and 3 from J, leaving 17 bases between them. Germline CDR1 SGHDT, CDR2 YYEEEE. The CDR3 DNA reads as TGTGCCAGCACGGGGACTTACGGGGGAACAGATACGCAGTATTTT. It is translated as CASTGTYGGTDTQYF.

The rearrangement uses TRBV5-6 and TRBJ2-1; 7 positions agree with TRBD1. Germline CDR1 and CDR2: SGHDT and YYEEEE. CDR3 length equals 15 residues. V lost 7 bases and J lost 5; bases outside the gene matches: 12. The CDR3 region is CASSSRQGNNNEQFF. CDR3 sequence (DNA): TGTGCCAGCTCCTCTCGACAGGGTAATAACAATGAGCAGTTCTTC.

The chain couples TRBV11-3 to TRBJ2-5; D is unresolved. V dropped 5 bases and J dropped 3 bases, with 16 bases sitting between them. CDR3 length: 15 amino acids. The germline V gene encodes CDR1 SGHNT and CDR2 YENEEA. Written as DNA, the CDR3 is TGTGCCAGCAGCCAAGGCACGGCTGGAAAAGAGACCCAGTACTTC. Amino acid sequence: CASSQGTAGKETQYF.

The CDR3 here is CASSAGTGVGEQYF. CDR3 nucleotide sequence: TGTGCCAGCTCGGCCGGGACAGGGGTCGGCGAGCAGTACTTC. The chain has TRBV18 and TRBJ2-7; 10 bases line up with TRBD1. Trimming removed 6 bases from V and 6 bases from J; junction bases left unmatched: 8. Germline values: CDR1 KGHSH, CDR2 LQKENI. The CDR3 length is 14 residues.

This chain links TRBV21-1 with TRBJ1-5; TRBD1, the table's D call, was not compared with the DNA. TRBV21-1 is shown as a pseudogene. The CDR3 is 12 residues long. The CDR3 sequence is CASAQFPQPQHF. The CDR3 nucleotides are TGTGCCAGCGCTCAGTTCCCCCAGCCCCAGCATTTT.